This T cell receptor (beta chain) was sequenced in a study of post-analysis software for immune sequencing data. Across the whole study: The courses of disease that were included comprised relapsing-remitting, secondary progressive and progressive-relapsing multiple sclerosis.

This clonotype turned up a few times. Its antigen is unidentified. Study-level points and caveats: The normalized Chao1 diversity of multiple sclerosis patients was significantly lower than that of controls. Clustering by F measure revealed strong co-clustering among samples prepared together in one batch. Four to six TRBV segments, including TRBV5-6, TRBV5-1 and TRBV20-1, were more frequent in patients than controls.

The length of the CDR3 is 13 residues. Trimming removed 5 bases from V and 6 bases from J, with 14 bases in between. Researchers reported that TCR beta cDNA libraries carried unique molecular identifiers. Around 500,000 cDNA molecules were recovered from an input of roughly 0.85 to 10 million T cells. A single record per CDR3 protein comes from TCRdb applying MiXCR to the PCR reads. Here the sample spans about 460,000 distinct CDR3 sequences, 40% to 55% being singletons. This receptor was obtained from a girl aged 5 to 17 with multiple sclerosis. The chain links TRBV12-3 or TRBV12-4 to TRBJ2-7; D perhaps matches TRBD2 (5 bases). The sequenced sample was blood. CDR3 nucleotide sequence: TGTGCCAGCAGTCCCCGGACTGTCGGCGAGCAGTACTTC. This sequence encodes CASSPRTVGEQYF.